These 3 T cell receptor beta chains share one sample of origin, sequenced in a study of beta chain features in type 1 diabetes. Expressed TCRB transcripts were sequenced because the isolated RNA had all been reverse transcribed beforehand. Profiling relied on immunoSEQ multiplex PCR, and the TCRdb table lists in-frame clones only, not all of them. Among over 300,000 clones listed, less than 10% were seen once. The specimen sequenced was central memory CD4+ T cells from blood. The receptor set was obtained from a woman in her late teens or twenties in good health.

This clone was found many times. The chain is built from TRBV6-6 and TRBJ2-5, with D possibly matching TRBD2 (5 bases). The V end was cut by 5 bases, the J end by 5 bases, with 15 bases between. This CDR3 region has 14 residues. Germline V gene lookup returns CDR1 MNHNY and CDR2 SVGAGI (reference sequence). The CDR3 DNA is TGTGCCAGCAGTCTTGGAGGAAGGGTCGAGACCCAGTACTTC. This codes for CASSLGGRVETQYF.

The rearrangement joins TRBV7-9 to TRBJ2-3; maybe TRBD2 (6 bases). The ends were cut back, 3 bases at V and 8 bases at J, with 18 bases in the middle. The V gene's germline CDR1 is SEHNR and CDR2 FQNEAQ (reference sequence). The CDR3 is 15 amino acids. The CDR3 DNA sequence: TGTGCCAGCAGCTTGGAGACTAGATTCGCCTCTACGCAGTATTTT. Translated: CASSLETRFASTQYF.

J is TRBJ2-7 and V is TRBV28, with 8 bases identical to TRBD2. With V trimmed by 3 bases and J by 4 bases, 2 bases remained unmatched. The length of the CDR3 is 13 residues. From germline, CDR1 is MDHEN and CDR2 SYDVKM. The CDR3 loop reads CASSFSGVYEQYF. In nucleotides, the CDR3 is TGTGCCAGCAGTTTTAGCGGGGTTTACGAGCAGTACTTC.